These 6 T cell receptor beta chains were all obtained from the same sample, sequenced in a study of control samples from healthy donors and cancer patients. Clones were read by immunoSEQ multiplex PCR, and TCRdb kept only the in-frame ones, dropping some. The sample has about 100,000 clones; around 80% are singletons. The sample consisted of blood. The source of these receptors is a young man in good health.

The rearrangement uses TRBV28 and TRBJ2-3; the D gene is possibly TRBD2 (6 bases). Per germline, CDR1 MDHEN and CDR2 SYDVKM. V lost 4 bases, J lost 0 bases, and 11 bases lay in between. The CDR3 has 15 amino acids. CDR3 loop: CASSSPRGSTDTQYF. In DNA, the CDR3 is TGTGCCAGCAGTTCCCCCCGGGGGAGCACAGATACGCAGTATTTT.

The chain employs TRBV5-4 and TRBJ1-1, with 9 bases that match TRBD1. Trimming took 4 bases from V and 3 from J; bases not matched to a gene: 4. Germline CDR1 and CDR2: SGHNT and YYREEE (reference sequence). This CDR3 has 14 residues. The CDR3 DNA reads TGTGCCAGCAGCAGGGACAGGGTCGACACTGAAGCTTTCTTT. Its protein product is CASSRDRVDTEAFF.

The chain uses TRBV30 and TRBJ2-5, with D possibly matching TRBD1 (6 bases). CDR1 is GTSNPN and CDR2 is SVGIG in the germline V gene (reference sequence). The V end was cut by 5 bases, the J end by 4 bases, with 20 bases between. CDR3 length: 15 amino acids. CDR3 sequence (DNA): TGTGCCTGGGTACCAACAGGGCCAAGGGGAGAGACCCAGTACTTC. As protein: CAWVPTGPRGETQYF.

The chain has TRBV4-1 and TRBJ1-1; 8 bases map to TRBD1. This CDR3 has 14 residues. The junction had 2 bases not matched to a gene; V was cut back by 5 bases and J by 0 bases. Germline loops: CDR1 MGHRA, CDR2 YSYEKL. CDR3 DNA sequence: TGCGCCAGCAGCAGACAGGGGATGAACACTGAAGCTTTCTTT. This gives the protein CASSRQGMNTEAFF.

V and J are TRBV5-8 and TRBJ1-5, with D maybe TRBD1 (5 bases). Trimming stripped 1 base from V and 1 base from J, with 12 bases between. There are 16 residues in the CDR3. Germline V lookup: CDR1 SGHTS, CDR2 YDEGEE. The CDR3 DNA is TGTGCCAGCAGCTTGTGGATGACAGTCAGCAATCAGCCCCAGCATTTT. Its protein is CASSLWMTVSNQPQHF.

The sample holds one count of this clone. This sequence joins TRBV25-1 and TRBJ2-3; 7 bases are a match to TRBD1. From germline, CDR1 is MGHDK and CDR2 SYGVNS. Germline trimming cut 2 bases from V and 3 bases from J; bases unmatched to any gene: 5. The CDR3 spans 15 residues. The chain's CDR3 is CASSEQGTVTDTQYF. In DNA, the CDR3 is TGTGCCAGCAGTGAACAAGGGACAGTAACAGATACGCAGTATTTT.